The clone carrying this T cell receptor beta chain was recorded a few times. Antigen: not known. This sample is part of a study of identical twins. Study-level results: Out-of-frame beta chain sequences displayed weaker excess sharing between twins. Fewer insertions marked abundant cord blood beta clonotypes; young adult naive trended weakly, memory not at all.

TCRdb reprocessed the 5' RACE reads via MiXCR and lists one record per CDR3 protein. Of around 100,000 distinct CDR3 sequences in the sample, 5.9% were seen once. The CDR3 sequence is 13 residues long. J lost 5 bases, V lost 10 bases, and 7 bases had no gene match. CDR1 ENHRY and CDR2 SYGVKD come from the germline V gene. Sequencing input: memory T cells sorted from blood. This rearrangement joins TRBV10-3 to TRBJ1-5, with 8 bases identical to TRBD1. The TCR was taken from a woman aged 45-65 years in good health. The CDR3 coding sequence is TGTGCCAGCACAGGGGGATACGATCAGCCCCAGCATTTT. Translated: CASTGGYDQPQHF.